Following are 4 T cell receptor beta chains from one sample sequenced in a study of blood T cell repertoires in COVID-19. Assay: immunoSEQ multiplex PCR; the TCRdb copy retains only in-frame clones and omits some. The repertoire holds about 87,000 clones, around 85% seen once, with approximately 2.8% in the top ten. Material for sequencing was peripheral blood. The receptors here all came from a woman of 80 years or more with COVID-19, enrolled during active disease.

The gene calls are TRBV2 and TRBJ2-1; possibly TRBD1 for D (6 bases). The CDR3 is 15 amino acids. V lost 8 bases and J 3 bases, leaving 17 bases between the germline ends. Per the germline V gene, CDR1 is SNHLY and CDR2 is FYNNEI. In DNA, the CDR3 is TGTGCCAGCCCCGAAGGAACAGGGCGCTACAATGAGCAGTTCTTC. Translated: CASPEGTGRYNEQFF.

The rearrangement uses TRBV12-3 or TRBV12-4 and TRBJ2-4, with 9 positions matching TRBD2. Trimming took 6 bases from V and 8 from J; bases not matched to a gene: 5. The CDR3 length is 13 residues. The chain's CDR3 is CASSGLAKDIQYF. CDR3 DNA sequence: TGTGCCAGCAGCGGACTAGCGAAGGACATTCAGTACTTC.

The J gene is TRBJ1-1, the V gene TRBV5-6, with D perhaps matching TRBD1 (5 bases). The CDR3 length is 15 residues. CDR1 and CDR2 (germline): SGHDT, YYEEEE. Between the trimmed V and J ends, which lost 0 bases and 5 bases, there was a span of 14 bases. CDR3 in amino acids: CASSLVVGVETEAFF. CDR3 nucleotide sequence: TGTGCCAGCAGCTTGGTAGTAGGGGTAGAGACTGAAGCTTTCTTT. Using reference TRBV5-6 and TRBJ1-1 for the parts outside the CDR3, the full variable domain is DAGVTQSPTHLIKTRGQQVTLRCSPKSGHDTVSWYQQALGQGPQFIFQYYEEEERQRGNFPDRFSGHQFPNYSSELNVNALLLGDSALYLCASSLVVGVETEAFFGQGTRLTVV.

The genes are TRBV28 and TRBJ1-5; no definite D call. Per the germline V gene, CDR1 is MDHEN and CDR2 is SYDVKM. Trimming left V 3 bases short and J 4 bases short, with 7 bases between. This CDR3 has 13 residues. The CDR3 DNA is TGTGCCAGCAGTTTGGTAGATAATCAGCCCCAGCATTTT. It is translated as CASSLVDNQPQHF.